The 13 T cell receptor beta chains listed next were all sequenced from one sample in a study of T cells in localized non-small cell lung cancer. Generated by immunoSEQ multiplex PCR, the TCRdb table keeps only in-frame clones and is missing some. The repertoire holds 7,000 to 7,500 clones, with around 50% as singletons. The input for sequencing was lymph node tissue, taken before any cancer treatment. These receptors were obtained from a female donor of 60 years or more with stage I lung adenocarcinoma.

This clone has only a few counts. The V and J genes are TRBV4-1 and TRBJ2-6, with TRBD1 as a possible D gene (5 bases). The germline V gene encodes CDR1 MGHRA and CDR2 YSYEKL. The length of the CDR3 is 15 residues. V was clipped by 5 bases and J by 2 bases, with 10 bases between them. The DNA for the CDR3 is TGCGCCAGCAGCTTGACAGTCACTGGGGCCAACGTCCTGACTTTC. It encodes CASSLTVTGANVLTF.

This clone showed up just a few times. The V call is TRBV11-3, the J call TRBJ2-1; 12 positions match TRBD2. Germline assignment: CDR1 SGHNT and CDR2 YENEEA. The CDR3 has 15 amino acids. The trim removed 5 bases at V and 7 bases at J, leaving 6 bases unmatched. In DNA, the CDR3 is TGTGCCAGCAGCATGAGGACTAGCGGGACAAATGAGCAGTTCTTC. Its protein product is CASSMRTSGTNEQFF.

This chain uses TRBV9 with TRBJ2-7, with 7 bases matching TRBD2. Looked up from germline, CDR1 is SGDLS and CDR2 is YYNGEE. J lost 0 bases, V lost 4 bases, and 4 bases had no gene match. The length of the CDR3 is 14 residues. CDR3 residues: CASSTSGASYEQYF. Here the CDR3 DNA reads TGTGCCAGCAGCACGAGCGGGGCCTCCTACGAGCAGTACTTC.

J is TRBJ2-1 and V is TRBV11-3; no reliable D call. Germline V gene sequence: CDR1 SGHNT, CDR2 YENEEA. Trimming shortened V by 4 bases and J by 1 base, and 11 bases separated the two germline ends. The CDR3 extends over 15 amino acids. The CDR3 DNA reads TGTGCCAGCAGCTCGCAGTGGCGGTCCTACAATGAGCAGTTCTTC. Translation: CASSSQWRSYNEQFF.

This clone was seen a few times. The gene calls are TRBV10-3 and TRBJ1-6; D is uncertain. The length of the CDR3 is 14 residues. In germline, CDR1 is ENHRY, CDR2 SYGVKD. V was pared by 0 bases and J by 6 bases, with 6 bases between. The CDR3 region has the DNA TGTGCCATCAGTGAGTCAGGCAGTAATTCACCCCTCCACTTT. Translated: CAISESGSNSPLHF.

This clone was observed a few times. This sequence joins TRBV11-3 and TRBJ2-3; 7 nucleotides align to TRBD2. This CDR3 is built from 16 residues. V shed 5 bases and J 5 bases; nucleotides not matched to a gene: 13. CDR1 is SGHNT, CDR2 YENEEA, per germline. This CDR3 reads CASSAPTAGVLDTQYF. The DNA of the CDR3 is TGTGCCAGCAGCGCCCCGACTGCGGGAGTTCTAGATACGCAGTATTTT.

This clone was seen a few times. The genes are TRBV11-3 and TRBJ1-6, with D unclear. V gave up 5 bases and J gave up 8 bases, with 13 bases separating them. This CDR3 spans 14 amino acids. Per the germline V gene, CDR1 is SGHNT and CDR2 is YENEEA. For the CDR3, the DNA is TGTGCCAGCAGCCTCGACACATCTTATTCACCCCTCCACTTT. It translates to CASSLDTSYSPLHF.

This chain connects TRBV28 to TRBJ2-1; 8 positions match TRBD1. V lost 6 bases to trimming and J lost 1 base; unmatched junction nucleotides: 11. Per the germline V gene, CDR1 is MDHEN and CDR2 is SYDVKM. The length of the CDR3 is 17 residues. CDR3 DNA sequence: TGTGCCAGCAGGTCTACAGGGGGGTTAAGGTCCTACAATGAGCAGTTCTTC. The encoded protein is CASRSTGGLRSYNEQFF.

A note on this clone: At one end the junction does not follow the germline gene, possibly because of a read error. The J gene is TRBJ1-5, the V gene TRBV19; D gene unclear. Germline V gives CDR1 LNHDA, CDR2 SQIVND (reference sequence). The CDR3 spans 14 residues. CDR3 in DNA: TGTGCCAGTAGTCTAGACGGGGGCAATCAGCCCCAGCATTTT. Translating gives CASSLDGGNQPQHF. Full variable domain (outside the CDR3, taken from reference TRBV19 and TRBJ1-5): DGGITQSPKYLFRKEGQNVTLSCEQNLNHDAMYWYRQDPGQGLRLIYYSQIVNDFQKGDIAEGYSVSREKKESFPLTVTSAQKNPTAFYLCASSLDGGNQPQHFGDGTRLSIL.

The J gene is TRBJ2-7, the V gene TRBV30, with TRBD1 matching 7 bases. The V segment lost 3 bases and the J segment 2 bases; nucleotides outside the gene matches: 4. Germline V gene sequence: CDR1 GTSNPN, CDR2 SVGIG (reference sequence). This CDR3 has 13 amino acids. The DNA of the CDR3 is TGTGCCTGGAGCCCCGGACAGGCCTACGAGCAGTACTTC. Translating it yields CAWSPGQAYEQYF.

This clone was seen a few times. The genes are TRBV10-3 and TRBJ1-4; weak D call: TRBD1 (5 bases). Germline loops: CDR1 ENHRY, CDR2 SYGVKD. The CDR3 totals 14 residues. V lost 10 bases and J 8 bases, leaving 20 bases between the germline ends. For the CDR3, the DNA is TGTGCCACCCAGGGAGCGGCGGCCGGGGAAAAACTGTTTTTT. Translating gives CATQGAAAGEKLFF.

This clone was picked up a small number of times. The CDR3 DNA is TGTGCCAGCAGTAACGGTTATGGCTACACCTTC. It yields the protein CASSNGYGYTF. The chain has TRBV6-7 and TRBJ1-2; D remains ambiguous. TRBV6-7 carries the ORF label, with uncertain function. There are 11 residues in the CDR3. Trimming removed 5 bases at V and 5 bases at J, with 6 bases between.

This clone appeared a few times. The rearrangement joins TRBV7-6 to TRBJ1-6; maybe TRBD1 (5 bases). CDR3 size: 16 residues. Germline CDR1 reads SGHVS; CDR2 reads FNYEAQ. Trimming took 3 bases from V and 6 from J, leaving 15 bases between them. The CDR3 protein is CASSFMLGRGNSPLHF. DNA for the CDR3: TGTGCCAGCAGCTTCATGTTGGGGCGCGGTAATTCACCCCTCCACTTT.